What follows is one TCR beta chain and its context. This record comes from a study of control samples from healthy donors and cancer patients. Germline V CDR1 and CDR2: MNHEY, SMNVEV (reference sequence). Trimming took 4 bases from V and 2 from J; bases not matched to a gene: 2. The CDR3 length is 13 residues. The method was immunoSEQ multiplex PCR; TCRdb's version includes in-frame clones alone and lacks a portion of them. The table has some 150,000 clones, roughly nine tenths seen once. This TCR was recovered from a man in his late teens or twenties in good health. This chain joins TRBV27 and TRBJ2-7; 7 bases fit TRBD1. Sequenced sample: blood. Written as DNA, the CDR3 is TGTGCCAGCAGTTCAGGGGGACCCTACGAGCAGTACTTC. Its translation: CASSSGGPYEQYF.